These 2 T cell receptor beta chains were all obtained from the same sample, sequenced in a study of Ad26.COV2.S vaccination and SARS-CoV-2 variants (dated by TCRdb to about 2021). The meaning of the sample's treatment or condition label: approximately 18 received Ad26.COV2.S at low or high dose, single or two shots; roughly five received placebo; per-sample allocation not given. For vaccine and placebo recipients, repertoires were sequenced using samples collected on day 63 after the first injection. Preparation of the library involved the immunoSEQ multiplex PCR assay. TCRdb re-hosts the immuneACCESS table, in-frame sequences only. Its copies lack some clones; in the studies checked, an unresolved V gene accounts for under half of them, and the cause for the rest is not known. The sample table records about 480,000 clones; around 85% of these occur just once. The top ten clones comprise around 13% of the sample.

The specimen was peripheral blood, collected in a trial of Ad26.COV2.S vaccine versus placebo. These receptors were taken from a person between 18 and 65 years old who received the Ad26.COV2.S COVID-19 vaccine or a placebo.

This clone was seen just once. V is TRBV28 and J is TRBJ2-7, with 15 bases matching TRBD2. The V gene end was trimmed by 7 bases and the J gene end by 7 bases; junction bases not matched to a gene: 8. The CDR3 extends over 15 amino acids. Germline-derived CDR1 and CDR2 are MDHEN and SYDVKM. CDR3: CASKGTSGRWGEQYF. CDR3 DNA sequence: TGTGCCAGCAAAGGGACTAGCGGGAGGTGGGGGGAGCAGTACTTC. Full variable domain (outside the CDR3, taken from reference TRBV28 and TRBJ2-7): DVKVTQSSRYLVKRTGEKVFLECVQDMDHENMFWYRQDPGLGLRLIYFSYDVKMKEKGDIPEGYSVSREKKERFSLILESASTNQTSMYLCASKGTSGRWGEQYFGPGTRLTVT.

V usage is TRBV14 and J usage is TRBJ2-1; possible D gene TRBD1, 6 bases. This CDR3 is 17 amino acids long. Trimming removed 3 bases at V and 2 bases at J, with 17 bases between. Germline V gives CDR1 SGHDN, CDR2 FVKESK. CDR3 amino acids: CASSHGQLVGPYNEQFF. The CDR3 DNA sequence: TGTGCCAGCAGCCACGGACAGCTAGTAGGACCCTACAATGAGCAGTTCTTC.